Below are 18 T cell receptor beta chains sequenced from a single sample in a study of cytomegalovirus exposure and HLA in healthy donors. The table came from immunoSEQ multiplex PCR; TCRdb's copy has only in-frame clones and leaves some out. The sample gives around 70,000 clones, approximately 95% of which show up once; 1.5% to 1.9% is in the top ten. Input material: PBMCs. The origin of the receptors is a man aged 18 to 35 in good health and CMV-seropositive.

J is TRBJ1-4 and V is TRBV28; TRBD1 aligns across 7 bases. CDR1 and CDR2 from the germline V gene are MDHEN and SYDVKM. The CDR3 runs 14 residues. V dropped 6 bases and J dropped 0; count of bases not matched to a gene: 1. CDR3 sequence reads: CASRTGATNEKLFF. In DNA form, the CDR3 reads TGTGCCAGCAGAACAGGGGCAACTAATGAAAAACTGTTTTTT.

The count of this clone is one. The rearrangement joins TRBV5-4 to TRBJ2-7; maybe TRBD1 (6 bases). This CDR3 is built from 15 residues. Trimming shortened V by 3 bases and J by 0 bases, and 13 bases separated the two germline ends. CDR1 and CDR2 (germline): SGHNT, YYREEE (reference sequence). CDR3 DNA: TGTGCCAGCAGCTGGAAAGGACAGAACTCCTACGAGCAGTACTTC. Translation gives CASSWKGQNSYEQYF.

This CDR3 is CASSPTGDTEAFF. CDR3 DNA: TGTGCCAGCAGTCCTACAGGGGACACTGAAGCTTTCTTT. This chain uses TRBV11-2 with TRBJ1-1; TRBD1 aligns across 7 bases. The germline CDR1 and CDR2 sequences are SGHAT and FQNNGV. V was pared by 6 bases and J by 3 bases, with 4 bases of the junction left unmatched. The CDR3 runs 13 residues.

The CDR3: CASSLAGQVSYEQYF. The DNA for the CDR3 is TGCGCCAGCAGCTTGGCCGGACAGGTGTCCTACGAGCAGTACTTC. The chain couples TRBV5-1 to TRBJ2-7; TRBD1 aligns across 7 bases. CDR1 is SGHRS, CDR2 YFSETQ, per germline. V gave up 0 bases and J gave up 1 base; unmatched junction bases: 4. The CDR3 sequence is 15 residues long.

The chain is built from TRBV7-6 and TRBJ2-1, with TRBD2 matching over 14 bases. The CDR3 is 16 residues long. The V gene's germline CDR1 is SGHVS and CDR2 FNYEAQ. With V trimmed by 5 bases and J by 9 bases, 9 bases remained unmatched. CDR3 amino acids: CASSMGLAGVLSEQFF. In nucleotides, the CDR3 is TGTGCCAGCAGCATGGGACTAGCGGGAGTATTAAGTGAGCAGTTCTTC.

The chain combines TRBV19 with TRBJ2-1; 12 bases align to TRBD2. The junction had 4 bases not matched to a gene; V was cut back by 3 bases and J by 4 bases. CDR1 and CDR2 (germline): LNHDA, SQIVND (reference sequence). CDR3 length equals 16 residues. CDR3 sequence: CASSISTSGRYNEQFF. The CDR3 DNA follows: TGTGCCAGTAGTATTTCGACTAGCGGGAGATACAATGAGCAGTTCTTC.

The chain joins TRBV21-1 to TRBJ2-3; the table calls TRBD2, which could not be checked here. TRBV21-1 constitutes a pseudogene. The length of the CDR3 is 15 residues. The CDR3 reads CASSSRLTSTDTQYF. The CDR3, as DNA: TGTGCCAGCAGCAGCCGATTAACTAGCACAGATACGCAGTATTTT.

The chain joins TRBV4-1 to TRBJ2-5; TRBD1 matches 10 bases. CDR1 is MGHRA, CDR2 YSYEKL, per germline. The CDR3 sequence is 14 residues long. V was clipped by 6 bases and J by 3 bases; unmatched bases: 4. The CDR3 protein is CASRRTGGKETQYF. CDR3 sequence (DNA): TGCGCCAGCAGGAGGACAGGGGGAAAAGAGACCCAGTACTTC.

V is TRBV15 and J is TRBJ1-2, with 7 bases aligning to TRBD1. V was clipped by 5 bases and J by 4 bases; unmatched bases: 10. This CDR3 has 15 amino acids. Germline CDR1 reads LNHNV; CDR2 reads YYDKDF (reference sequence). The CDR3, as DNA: TGTGCCACCAGCGAAGAGACAGGGTTGGTCTATGGCTACACCTTC. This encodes CATSEETGLVYGYTF.

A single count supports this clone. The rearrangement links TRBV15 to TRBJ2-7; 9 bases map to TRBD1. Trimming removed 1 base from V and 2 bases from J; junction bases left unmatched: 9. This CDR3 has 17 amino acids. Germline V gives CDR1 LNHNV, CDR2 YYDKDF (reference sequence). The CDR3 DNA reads TGTGCCACCAGCAGAGGCAAAGGGACAGGGACAACCTACGAGCAGTACTTC. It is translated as CATSRGKGTGTTYEQYF.

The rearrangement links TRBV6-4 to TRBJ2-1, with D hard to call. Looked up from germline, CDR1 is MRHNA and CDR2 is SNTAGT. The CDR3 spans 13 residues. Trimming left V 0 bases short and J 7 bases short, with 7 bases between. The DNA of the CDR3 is TGTGCCAGCAGTGACTCGCCCGAGAATGAGCAGTTCTTC. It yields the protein CASSDSPENEQFF.

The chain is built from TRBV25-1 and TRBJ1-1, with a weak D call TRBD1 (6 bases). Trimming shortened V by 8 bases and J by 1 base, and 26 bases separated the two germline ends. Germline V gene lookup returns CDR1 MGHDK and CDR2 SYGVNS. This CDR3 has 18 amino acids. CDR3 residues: CASSSFKRRDIRNTEAFF. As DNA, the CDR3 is TGTGCCAGCTCCTCCTTCAAGCGTAGGGACATAAGGAACACTGAAGCTTTCTTT.

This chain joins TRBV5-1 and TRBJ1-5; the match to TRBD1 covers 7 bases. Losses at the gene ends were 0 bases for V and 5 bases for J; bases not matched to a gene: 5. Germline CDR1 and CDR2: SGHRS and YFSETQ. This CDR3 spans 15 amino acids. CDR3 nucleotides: TGCGCCAGCAGCTTGGGACAGGGAACCCATCAGCCCCAGCATTTT. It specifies CASSLGQGTHQPQHF. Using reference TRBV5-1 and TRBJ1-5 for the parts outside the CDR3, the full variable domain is KAGVTQTPRYLIKTRGQQVTLSCSPISGHRSVSWYQQTPGQGLQFLFEYFSETQRNKGNFPGRFSGRQFSNSRSEMNVSTLELGDSALYLCASSLGQGTHQPQHFGDGTRLSIL.

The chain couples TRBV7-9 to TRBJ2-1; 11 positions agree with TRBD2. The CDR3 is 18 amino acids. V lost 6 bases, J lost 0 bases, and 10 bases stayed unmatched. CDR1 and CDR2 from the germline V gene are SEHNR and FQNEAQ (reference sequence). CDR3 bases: TGTGCCAGCAGGCCGGGACTAGCGGTGAGTTCCTCCTACAATGAGCAGTTCTTC. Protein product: CASRPGLAVSSSYNEQFF.

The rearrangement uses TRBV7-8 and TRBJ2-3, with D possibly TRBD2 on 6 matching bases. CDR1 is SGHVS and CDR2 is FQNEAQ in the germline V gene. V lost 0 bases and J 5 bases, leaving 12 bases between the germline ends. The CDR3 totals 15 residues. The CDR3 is CASSLAGGRGDTQYF. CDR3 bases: TGTGCCAGCAGCTTAGCTGGGGGGAGAGGAGATACGCAGTATTTT.

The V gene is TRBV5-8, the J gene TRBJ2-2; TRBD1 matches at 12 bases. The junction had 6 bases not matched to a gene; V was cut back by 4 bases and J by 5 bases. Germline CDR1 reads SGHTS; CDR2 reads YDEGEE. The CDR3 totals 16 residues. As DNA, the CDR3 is TGTGCCAGCAGCCCCCTGGGACAGGGGGCTACCGGGGAGCTGTTTTTT. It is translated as CASSPLGQGATGELFF.

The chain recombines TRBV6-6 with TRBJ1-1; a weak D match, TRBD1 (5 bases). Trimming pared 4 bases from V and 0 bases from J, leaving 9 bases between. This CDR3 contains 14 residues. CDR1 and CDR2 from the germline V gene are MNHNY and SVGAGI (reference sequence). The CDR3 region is CASSWRGLNTEAFF. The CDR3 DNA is TGTGCCAGCAGTTGGCGGGGCTTGAACACTGAAGCTTTCTTT.

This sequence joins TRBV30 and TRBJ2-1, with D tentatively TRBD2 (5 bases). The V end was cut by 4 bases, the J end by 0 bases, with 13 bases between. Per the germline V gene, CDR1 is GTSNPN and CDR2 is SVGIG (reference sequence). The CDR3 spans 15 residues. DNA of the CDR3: TGTGCCTGGAAAAGCGGCCCCATCTCCTACAATGAGCAGTTCTTC. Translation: CAWKSGPISYNEQFF.